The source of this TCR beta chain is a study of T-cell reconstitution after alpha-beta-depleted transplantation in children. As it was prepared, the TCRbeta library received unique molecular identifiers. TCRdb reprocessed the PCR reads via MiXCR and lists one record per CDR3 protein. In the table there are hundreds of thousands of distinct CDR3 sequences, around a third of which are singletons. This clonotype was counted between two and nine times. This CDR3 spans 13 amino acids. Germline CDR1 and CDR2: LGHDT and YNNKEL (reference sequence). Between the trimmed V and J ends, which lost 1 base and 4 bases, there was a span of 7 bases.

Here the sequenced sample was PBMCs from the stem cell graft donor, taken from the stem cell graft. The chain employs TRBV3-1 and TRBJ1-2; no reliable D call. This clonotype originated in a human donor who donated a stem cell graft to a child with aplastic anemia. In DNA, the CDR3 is TGTGCCAGCAGCCAAGGTGTGGCCTATGGCTACACCTTC. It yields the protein CASSQGVAYGYTF.